This TCR beta chain was observed in a study of T cells in Graves' hyperthyroidism and ophthalmopathy. Amplification yielded TCR beta CDR3 regions, with RNA transcripts as the source. An initial round of RT-PCR targeting the TCR CDR3 relied on the HTBI primer set. TCRdb reprocessed the multiplex PCR reads via MiXCR and lists one record per CDR3 protein. The profile shows over 350,000 distinct CDR3 sequences, around 18% of them singletons. The TCR originated in a young man with Graves' ophthalmopathy. Input material: blood.

The CDR3 here is CSARDAAGGPVLYF. CDR3 nucleotides: TGCAGTGCTAGAGATGCGGCAGGGGGCCCTGTCTTATATTTT. This chain connects TRBV20-1 to TRBJ1-3; 8 bases are shared with TRBD1. In germline, CDR1 is DFQATT, CDR2 SNEGSKA (reference sequence). CDR3 size: 14 residues. Germline trimming cut 0 bases from V and 14 bases from J; bases unmatched to any gene: 12.